This T cell receptor beta chain was identified in a study of identical twins. Germline V lookup: CDR1 MDHEN, CDR2 SYDVKM. CDR3 length: 14 amino acids. Trimming took 2 bases from V and 1 from J, leaving 6 bases between them. MiXCR was run by TCRdb on the 5' RACE reads, yielding one entry per CDR3 protein. The table lists around 490,000 distinct CDR3 sequences, roughly an eighth of them singletons, with approximately 0.98% in the top ten. This sample was shared with a second study, whose subject was yellow fever vaccine responses in identical twins.

This sequence joins TRBV28 and TRBJ2-1; D is unclear. This TCR was recovered from a woman aged 18 to 35 in good health. The sequenced sample was CD4+ T cells sorted from blood. The CDR3 bases are TGTGCCAGCAGTTTACGAGTATCCTACAATGAGCAGTTCTTC. It is translated as CASSLRVSYNEQFF.